A selection of T cell receptor beta chains follows, all from one sample in a study of molecular identifiers for immune sequencing clone quantification. One entry per CDR3 protein results from TCRdb running MiXCR on the PCR reads. The sample has about 510,000 distinct CDR3 sequences; around 23% are singletons. The sample consisted of naive CD8+ T cells from blood, with Jurkat cell RNA spiked in. Receptors were obtained from a human donor in good health. Some libraries in this study had Jurkat cell RNA spiked in. Each CDR3 is given with its conserved first and last residue. A D gene is named only where the DNA matches it firmly. The listing skips clone size in some rows; elsewhere it reads once, few, many or a size class.

clone size,V gene,D gene,J gene,CDR3 protein,CDR3 DNA
few,TRBV2,-,TRBJ1-4,CASSEELGLNEKLFF,TGTGCCAGCAGTGAAGAACTGGGTCTGAATGAAAAACTGTTTTTT
-,TRBV6-5,-,TRBJ1-4,CASSFGGSEEKLFF,TGTGCCAGCAGTTTTGGGGGATCAGAAGAAAAACTGTTTTTT
few,TRBV7-2,TRBD2,TRBJ2-7,CASSAAGLAGDEQYF,TGTGCCAGCAGCGCGGCAGGACTAGCGGGAGACGAGCAGTACTTC
-,TRBV7-9,TRBD1,TRBJ2-7,CASSHPGQAPYEQYF,TGTGCCAGCAGTCACCCGGGACAGGCACCCTACGAGCAGTACTTC
many,TRBV18,-,TRBJ2-7,CASSPVDRASSYEQYF,TGTGCCAGCTCACCCGTCGACCGTGCCAGCTCCTACGAGCAGTACTTC
many,TRBV29-1,-,TRBJ2-6,CSVEAAKSSGANVLTF,TGCAGCGTTGAGGCGGCCAAGAGCTCTGGGGCCAACGTCCTGACTTTC
many,TRBV29-1,-,TRBJ2-2,CSAGGGVNTGELFF,TGCAGCGCTGGCGGAGGGGTGAACACCGGGGAGCTGTTTTTT
-,TRBV30,-,TRBJ2-1,CAWRIYYEQFF,TGTGCCTGGAGGATCTATTATGAGCAGTTCTTC
few,TRBV10-3,-,TRBJ2-7,CAISVSGISRSYEQYF,TGTGCCATCAGTGTGTCCGGGATTAGCCGCTCCTACGAGCAGTACTTC
many,TRBV7-9,-,TRBJ2-5,CASSLVLAEETQYF,TGTGCCAGCAGCTTAGTTCTCGCTGAAGAGACCCAGTACTTC
-,TRBV24-1,TRBD1,TRBJ2-1,CATSDRDSHNEQFF,TGTGCCACCAGTGACCGGGACAGCCACAATGAGCAGTTCTTC
-,TRBV9,-,TRBJ1-2,CASSTNTYPSHGYTF,TGTGCCAGCAGCACAAACACGTACCCGTCACATGGCTACACCTTC